This T cell receptor beta chain was identified during a study of regulatory T cells in long-lasting Graves disease. Whole-study results and caveats: Persistent patients shared more public clonotypes (under 3,000) than newly diagnosed patients (about 940).

In building TCR beta libraries, iRepertoire HTBI primers were used together with Arm-PCR of CDR3 regions. Study processing details: Across samples, 50 to 75 TRBV and around 14 TRBJ segments were found. Via MiXCR, TCRdb re-called the multiplex PCR reads, giving one row per CDR3 protein. For this entry, the V and J calls and clone size follow TCRdb and not the study's own pipeline. This table has 500,000 to 800,000 distinct CDR3 sequences, roughly 30% appearing once. Comment on this clonotype: Its antigen is unknown.

As to time point: persistent/refractory GD, antithyroid drugs over 5 years with positive TRAb. Making the TCR library involved RNA that had been extracted from PBMCs. Staff took roughly 9 milliliters of peripheral blood and put it into EDTA tubes. This sample comprised peripheral blood mononuclear cells (PBMCs), obtained when the disease was refractory, from a patient treated with antithyroid drugs. The clonotype comes from a female donor with Graves disease.

This CDR3 reads CAWRASVGDPASEAFF. CDR3 nucleotides: TGTGCCTGGAGAGCCTCGGTCGGGGACCCGGCGTCTGAAGCTTTCTTT. The chain combines TRBV30 with TRBJ1-1; D perhaps matches TRBD1 (5 bases). The CDR3 contains 16 residues. Germline V gene data show CDR1 as GTSNPN and CDR2 as SVGIG (reference sequence). With 3 bases removed from V and 6 bases from J, the gap between germline ends came to 23 bases. The entire variable domain, with the rest obtained from reference TRBV30 and TRBJ1-1, is as follows: SQTIHQWPATLVQPVGSPLSLECTVEGTSNPNLYWYRQAAGRGLQLLFYSVGIGQISSEVPQNLSASRPQDRQFILSSKKLLLSDSGFYLCAWRASVGDPASEAFFGQGTRLTVV.